This T cell receptor beta chain was documented in a study of CD8 T cells in ankylosing spondylitis. Study-wide results and caveats: Prior literature has documented some motif variants in synovial fluid and blood from reactive arthritis. Ankylosing spondylitis blood appeared to be characterized by a TCR beta motif of about 8 highly homologous variants.

This clonotype came up a few times. Antigen unknown. Libraries for TCR beta were made by quantitative 5'-RACE with molecular barcodes. TCRdb processed the 5' RACE reads anew with MiXCR; each CDR3 protein has one entry. The table includes 200,000 or so distinct CDR3 sequences, over 10% detected once. The CDR3 is 14 residues long. V gave up 5 bases and J gave up 0 bases, with 8 bases separating them. This sequence originates from a female donor with ankylosing spondylitis or in good health (not recorded which). Sequencing used blood, either unsorted or a sorted T cell fraction (not recorded which). The J gene is TRBJ1-5, the V gene TRBV12-3 or TRBV12-4; D may be TRBD1 (5 bases). The CDR3 loop reads CASSRQNSNQPQHF. For the CDR3, the DNA is TGTGCCAGCAGTCGACAGAATAGCAATCAGCCCCAGCATTTT.